Described below is a single T cell receptor (beta chain) sequence and its context. Its antigen is currently unknown. The data derive from a study of T-cell memory formation after mild COVID-19. The wider study: TCR clusters largely stayed donor specific.

Researchers used 5'RACE with constant-segment primers to make TCR alpha and TCR beta cDNA libraries that carry sample barcodes and UMIs. TCRdb passed the 5' RACE reads through MiXCR, listing each CDR3 protein once. The sample lists 120,000 or so distinct CDR3 sequences, about 6% seen once, with under 2.5% in the top ten. The study, taken as a whole, reports: Some SARS-CoV-2-responding clones were already detected in memory before infection. A balance of CD4 and CD8 characterized clones contracting day 15 to 85, whereas later expanders leaned CD4+.

Trimming stripped 6 bases from V and 2 bases from J, with 17 bases between. Germline V gene data show CDR1 as MNHEY and CDR2 as SVGAGI. This CDR3 spans 15 amino acids. This chain connects TRBV6-5 to TRBJ2-7; tentatively, D is TRBD1 or TRBD2 (5 bases each). Sample: PBMCs or a T cell subset sorted from them (not recorded which). This clonotype originated in an adult woman who had mild COVID-19 (a few samples of this study predate the infection). Cell type and time point are not known. In DNA form, the CDR3 reads TGTGCCAGCAGCTCCGGGACGGCTCAGCCCTACGAGCAGTACTTC. This translates into CASSSGTAQPYEQYF.